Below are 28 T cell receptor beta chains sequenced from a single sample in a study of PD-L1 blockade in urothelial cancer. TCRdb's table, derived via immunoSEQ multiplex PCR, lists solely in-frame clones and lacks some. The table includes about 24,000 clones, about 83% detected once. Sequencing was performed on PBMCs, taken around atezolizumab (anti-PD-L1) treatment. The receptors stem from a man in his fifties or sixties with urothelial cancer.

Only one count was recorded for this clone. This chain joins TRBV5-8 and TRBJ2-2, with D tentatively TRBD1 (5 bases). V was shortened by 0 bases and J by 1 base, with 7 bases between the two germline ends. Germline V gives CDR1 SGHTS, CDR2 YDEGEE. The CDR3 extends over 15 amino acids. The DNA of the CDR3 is TGTGCCAGCAGCTTGGTTCAGGGGAACACCGGGGAGCTGTTTTTT. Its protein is CASSLVQGNTGELFF.

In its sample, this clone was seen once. The CDR3: CASARDRVTGNTIYF. The CDR3 DNA follows: TGTGCCAGCGCTCGGGACAGGGTTACTGGAAACACCATATATTTT. This chain joins TRBV11-2 and TRBJ1-3; 9 positions agree with TRBD1. V was pared by 8 bases and J by 2 bases, with 7 bases of the junction left unmatched. Germline V lookup: CDR1 SGHAT, CDR2 FQNNGV. The CDR3 is 15 residues long.

The CDR3: CASSHRDRGSYEQYF. CDR3 nucleotides: TGTGCCAGCAGTCACCGGGACAGGGGAAGTTACGAGCAGTACTTC. The chain has TRBV27 and TRBJ2-7; TRBD1 matches at 10 bases. The CDR3 consists of 15 residues. The J segment lost 4 bases and the V segment lost 5 bases, leaving 8 bases of the junction unmatched. CDR1 and CDR2 from the germline V gene are MNHEY and SMNVEV (reference sequence).

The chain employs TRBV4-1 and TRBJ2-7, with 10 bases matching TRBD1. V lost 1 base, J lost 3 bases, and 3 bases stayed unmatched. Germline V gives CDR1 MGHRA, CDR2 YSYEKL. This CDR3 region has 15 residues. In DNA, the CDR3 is TGCGCCAGCAGCCAAGCGGGGACAGGGGACTACGAGCAGTACTTC. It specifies CASSQAGTGDYEQYF.

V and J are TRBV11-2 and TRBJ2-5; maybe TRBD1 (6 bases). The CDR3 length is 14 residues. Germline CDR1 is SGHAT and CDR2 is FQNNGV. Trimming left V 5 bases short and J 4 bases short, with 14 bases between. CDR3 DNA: TGTGCCAGCAGCCCTCGACAGGAAACAGAGACCCAGTACTTC. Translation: CASSPRQETETQYF.

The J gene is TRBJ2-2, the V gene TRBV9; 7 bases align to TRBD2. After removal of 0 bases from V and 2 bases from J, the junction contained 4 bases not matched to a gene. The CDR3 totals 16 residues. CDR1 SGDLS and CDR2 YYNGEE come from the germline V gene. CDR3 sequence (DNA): TGTGCCAGCAGCGTAGGTTGGGGGGGAAACACCGGGGAGCTGTTTTTT. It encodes CASSVGWGGNTGELFF.

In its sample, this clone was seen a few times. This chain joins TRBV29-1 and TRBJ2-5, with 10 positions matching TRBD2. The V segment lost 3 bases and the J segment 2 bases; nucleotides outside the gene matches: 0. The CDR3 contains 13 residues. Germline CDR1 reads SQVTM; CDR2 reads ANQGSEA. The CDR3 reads CSVEGLAQETQYF. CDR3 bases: TGCAGCGTTGAGGGACTAGCGCAAGAGACCCAGTACTTC.

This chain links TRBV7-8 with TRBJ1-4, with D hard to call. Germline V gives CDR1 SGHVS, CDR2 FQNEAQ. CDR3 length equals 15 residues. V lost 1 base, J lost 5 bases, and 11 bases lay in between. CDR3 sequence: CASSLVLSPNEKLFF. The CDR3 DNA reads TGTGCCAGCAGCTTAGTCCTGAGCCCAAATGAAAAACTGTTTTTT.

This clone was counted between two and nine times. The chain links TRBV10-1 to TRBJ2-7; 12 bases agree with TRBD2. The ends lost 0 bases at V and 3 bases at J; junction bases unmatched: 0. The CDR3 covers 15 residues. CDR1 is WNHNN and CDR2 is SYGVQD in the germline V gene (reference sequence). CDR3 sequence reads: CASSESTSGGYEQYF. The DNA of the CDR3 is TGCGCCAGCAGTGAGTCGACTAGCGGGGGCTACGAGCAGTACTTC.

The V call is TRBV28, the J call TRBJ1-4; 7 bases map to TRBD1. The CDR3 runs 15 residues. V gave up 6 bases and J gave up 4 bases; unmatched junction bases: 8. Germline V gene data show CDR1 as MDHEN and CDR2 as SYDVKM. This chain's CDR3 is CASRTGLGNNEKLFF. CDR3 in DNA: TGTGCCAGCAGGACAGGGTTAGGGAATAATGAAAAACTGTTTTTT.

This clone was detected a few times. Here the CDR3 DNA reads TGCAGCGTTGGGCAGGGGCTTGCCGACGAGCAGTACTTC. It specifies CSVGQGLADEQYF. The chain employs TRBV29-1 and TRBJ2-7; a weak D match, TRBD1 (6 bases). This CDR3 is 13 amino acids long. V lost 4 bases, J lost 5 bases, and 15 bases lay in between. Looked up from germline, CDR1 is SQVTM and CDR2 is ANQGSEA.

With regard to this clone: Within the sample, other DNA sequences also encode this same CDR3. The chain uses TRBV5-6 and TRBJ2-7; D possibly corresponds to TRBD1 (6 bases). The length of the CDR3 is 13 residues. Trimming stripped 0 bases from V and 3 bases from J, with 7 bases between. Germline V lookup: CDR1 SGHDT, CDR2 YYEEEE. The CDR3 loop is CASSLVDSYEQYF. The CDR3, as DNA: TGTGCCAGCAGCTTGGTGGACAGCTACGAGCAGTACTTC.

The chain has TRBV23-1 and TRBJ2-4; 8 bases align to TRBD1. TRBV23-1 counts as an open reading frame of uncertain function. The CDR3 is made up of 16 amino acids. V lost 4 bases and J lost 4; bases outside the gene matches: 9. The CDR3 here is CASSRGQAYNKNIQYF. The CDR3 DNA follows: TGCGCCAGCAGTCGGGGACAGGCCTACAATAAAAACATTCAGTACTTC.

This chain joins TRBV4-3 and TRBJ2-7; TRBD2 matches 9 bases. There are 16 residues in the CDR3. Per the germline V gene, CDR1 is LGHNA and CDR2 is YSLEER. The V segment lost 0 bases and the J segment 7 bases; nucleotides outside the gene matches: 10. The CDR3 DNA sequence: TGCGCCAGCAGCCAAGATCGGGGACTAGCCCCCCAGGAGCAGTACTTC. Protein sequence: CASSQDRGLAPQEQYF.

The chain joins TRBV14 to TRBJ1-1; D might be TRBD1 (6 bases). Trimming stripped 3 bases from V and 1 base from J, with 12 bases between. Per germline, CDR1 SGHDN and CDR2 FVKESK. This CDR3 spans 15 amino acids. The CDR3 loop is CASSQGSGANTEAFF. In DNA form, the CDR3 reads TGTGCCAGCAGCCAGGGGTCAGGGGCGAACACTGAAGCTTTCTTT. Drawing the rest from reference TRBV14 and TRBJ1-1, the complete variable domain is EAGVTQFPSHSVIEKGQTVTLRCDPISGHDNLYWYRRVMGKEIKFLLHFVKESKQDESGMPNNRFLAERTGGTYSTLKVQPAELEDSGVYFCASSQGSGANTEAFFGQGTRLTVV.

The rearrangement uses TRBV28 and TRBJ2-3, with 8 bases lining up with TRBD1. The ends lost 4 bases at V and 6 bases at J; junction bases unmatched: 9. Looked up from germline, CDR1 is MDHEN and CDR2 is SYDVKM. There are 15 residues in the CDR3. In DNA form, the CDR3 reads TGTGCCAGCAGTTCCCCCGGGACAGGCTCCGATACGCAGTATTTT. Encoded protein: CASSSPGTGSDTQYF.

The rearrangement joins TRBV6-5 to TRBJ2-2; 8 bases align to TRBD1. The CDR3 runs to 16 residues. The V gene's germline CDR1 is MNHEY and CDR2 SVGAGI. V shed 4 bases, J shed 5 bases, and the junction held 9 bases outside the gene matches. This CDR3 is CASSFRTGKVTGELFF. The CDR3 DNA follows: TGTGCCAGCAGTTTCAGGACAGGGAAGGTGACCGGGGAGCTGTTTTTT.

CDR3 in amino acids: CASSVGRLAHEQFF. DNA for the CDR3: TGTGCCAGCAGCGTAGGCCGGCTAGCCCATGAGCAGTTCTTC. The V and J genes are TRBV7-2 and TRBJ2-1, with D perhaps matching TRBD2 (5 bases). Germline V gene sequence: CDR1 SGHTA, CDR2 FQGNSA. The CDR3 contains 14 residues. The V end was cut by 5 bases, the J end by 8 bases, with 16 bases between.

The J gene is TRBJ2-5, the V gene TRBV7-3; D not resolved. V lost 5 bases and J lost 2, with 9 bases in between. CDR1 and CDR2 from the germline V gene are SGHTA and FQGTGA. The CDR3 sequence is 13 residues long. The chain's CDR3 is CASSPRWQETQYF. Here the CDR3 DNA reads TGTGCCAGCAGCCCGAGATGGCAAGAGACCCAGTACTTC.

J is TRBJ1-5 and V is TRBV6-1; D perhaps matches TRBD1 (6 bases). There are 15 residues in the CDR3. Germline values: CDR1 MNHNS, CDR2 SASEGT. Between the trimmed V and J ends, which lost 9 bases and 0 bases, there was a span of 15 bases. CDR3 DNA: TGTGCCAGTGAAGGACAGTTTTATAGCAATCAGCCCCAGCATTTT. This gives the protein CASEGQFYSNQPQHF.

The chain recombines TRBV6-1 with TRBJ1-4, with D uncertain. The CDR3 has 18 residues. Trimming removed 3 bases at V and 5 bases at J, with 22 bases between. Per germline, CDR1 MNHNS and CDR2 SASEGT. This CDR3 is CASSDGSCLLVDNEKLFF. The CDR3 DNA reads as TGTGCCAGCAGTGATGGTAGTTGCCTCCTAGTCGACAATGAAAAACTGTTTTTT.

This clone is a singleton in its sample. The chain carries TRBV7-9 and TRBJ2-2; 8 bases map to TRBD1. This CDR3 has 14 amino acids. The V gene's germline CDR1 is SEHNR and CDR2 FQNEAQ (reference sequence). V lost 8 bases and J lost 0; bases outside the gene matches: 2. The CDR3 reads CASRDRPNTGELFF. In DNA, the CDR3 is TGTGCCAGCCGGGACAGGCCGAACACCGGGGAGCTGTTTTTT.

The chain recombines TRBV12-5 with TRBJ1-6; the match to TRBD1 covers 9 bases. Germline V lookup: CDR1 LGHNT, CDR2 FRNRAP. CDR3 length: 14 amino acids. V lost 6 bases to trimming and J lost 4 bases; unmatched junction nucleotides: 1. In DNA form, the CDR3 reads TGTGCTAGTGGGGGGACAGGGTATAATTCACCCCTCCACTTT. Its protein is CASGGTGYNSPLHF.

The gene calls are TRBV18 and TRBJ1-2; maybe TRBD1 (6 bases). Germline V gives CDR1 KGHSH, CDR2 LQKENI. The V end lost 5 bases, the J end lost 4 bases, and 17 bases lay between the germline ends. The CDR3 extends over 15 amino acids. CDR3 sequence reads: CASSMGALLGYGYTF. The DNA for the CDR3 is TGTGCCAGCTCAATGGGGGCTTTGCTCGGCTATGGCTACACCTTC.

CDR3 protein: CASSLQDTGELFF. The DNA for the CDR3 is TGTGCCAGCTCACTTCAGGACACCGGGGAGCTGTTTTTT. The V call is TRBV18, the J call TRBJ2-2; D unclear. Germline CDR1 is KGHSH and CDR2 is LQKENI. CDR3 length equals 13 residues. V shed 4 bases and J shed 3 bases, with 6 bases lying between them.

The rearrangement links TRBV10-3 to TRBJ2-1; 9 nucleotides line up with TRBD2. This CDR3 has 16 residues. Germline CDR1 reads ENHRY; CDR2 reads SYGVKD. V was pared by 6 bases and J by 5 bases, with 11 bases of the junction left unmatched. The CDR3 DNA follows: TGTGCCATCAGCGACGGCCTTAGCGGGGGAAACAATGAGCAGTTCTTC. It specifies CAISDGLSGGNNEQFF.

DNA of the CDR3: TGTGCCAGCAGCTTACTAGGTATCCAAGAGACCCAGTACTTC. Protein sequence: CASSLLGIQETQYF. The chain couples TRBV11-2 to TRBJ2-5; D gene unclear. V was shortened by 2 bases and J by 1 base, with 8 bases between the two germline ends. Germline V gene data show CDR1 as SGHAT and CDR2 as FQNNGV. The CDR3 loop spans 14 amino acids. Drawing the rest from reference TRBV11-2 and TRBJ2-5, the complete variable domain is EAGVAQSPRYKIIEKRQSVAFWCNPISGHATLYWYQQILGQGPKLLIQFQNNGVVDDSQLPKDRFSAERLKGVDSTLKIQPAKLEDSAVYLCASSLLGIQETQYFGPGTRLLVL.

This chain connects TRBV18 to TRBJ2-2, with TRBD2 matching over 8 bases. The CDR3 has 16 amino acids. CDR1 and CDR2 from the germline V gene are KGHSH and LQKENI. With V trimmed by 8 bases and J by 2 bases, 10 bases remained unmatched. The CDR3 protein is CASPHRTSGNTGELFF. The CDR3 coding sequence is TGTGCCAGCCCGCACAGAACTAGCGGTAACACCGGGGAGCTGTTTTTT.